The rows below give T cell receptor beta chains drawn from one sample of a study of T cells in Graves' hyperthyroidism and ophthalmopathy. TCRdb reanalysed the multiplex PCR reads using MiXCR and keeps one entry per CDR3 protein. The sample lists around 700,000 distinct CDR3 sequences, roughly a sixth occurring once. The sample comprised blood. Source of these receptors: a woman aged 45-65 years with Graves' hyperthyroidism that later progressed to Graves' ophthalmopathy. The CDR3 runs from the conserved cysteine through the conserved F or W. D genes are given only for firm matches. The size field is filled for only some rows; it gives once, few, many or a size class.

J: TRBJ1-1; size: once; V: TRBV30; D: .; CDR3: CAWSRPGYTEAFF
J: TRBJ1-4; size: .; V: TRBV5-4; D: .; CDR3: CASSPSQGHWEKLFF
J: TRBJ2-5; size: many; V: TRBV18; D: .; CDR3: CASSPPDPPGETQYF
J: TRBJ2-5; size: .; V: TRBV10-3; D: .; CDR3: CAISESVGAETQYF
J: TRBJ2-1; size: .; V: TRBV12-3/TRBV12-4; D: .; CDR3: CASSLDSGIGTDEQFF
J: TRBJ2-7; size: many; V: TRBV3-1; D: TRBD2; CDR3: CASSQIRLTSGVHPYEQYF
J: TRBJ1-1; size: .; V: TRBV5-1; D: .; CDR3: CASSTKNTEAFF
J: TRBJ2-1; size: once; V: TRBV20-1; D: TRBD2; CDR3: CSARDEVGTSYNEQFF
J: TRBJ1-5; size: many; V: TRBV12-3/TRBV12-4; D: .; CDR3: CASSLPPTHQPQHF
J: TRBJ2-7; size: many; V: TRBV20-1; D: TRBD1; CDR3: CSVPGQGYEQYF
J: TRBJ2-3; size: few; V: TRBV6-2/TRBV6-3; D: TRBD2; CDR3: CASSLTSGLGTQYF
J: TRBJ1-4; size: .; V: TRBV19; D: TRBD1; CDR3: CASSQNRGLKLFF
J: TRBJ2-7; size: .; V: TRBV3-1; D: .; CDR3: CASSQGGQRSSYEQYF
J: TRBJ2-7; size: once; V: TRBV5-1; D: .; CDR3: CASSSTGSKPTEQYF
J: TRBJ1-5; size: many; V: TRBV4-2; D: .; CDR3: CASSLEGGANQPQHF
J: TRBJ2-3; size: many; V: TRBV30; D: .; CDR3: CAWSGAGTDTQYF
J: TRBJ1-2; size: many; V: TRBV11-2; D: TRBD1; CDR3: CASGFFTGVHYGYTF
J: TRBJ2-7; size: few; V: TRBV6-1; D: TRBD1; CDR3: CASSGWTGDAYEQYF
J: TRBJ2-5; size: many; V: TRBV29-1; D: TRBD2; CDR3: CSVASLQRGDQYF
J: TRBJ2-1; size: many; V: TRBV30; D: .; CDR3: CAWSVGPGEQFF
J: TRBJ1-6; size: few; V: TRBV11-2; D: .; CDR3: CASSLDVGHRRTLHF
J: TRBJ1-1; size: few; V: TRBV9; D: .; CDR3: CASRQGGLNTEAFF
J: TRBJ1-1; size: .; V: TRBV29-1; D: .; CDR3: CSGTGTAGTEAFF
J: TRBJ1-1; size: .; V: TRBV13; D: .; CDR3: CASSLDGGKNTEAFF
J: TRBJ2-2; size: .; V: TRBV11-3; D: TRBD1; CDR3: CASSWGQGDNTGELFF
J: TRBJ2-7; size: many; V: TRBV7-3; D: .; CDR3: CASSLEARTIDEQYF
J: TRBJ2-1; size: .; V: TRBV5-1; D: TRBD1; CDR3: CVSSLEAAGGYNEQFF
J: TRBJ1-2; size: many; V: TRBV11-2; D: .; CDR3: CASSLVLGFNYGYTF
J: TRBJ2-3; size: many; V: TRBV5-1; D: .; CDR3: CASSLGNSKFTDTQYF
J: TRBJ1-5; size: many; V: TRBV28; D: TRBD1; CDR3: CASRRQGSQPQHF
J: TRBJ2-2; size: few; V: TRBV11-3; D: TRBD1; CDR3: CASSLTGSRNTGELFF
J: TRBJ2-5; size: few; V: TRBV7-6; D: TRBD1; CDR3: CASSQGDRGLGETQYF
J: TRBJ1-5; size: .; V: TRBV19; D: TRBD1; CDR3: CASSGTGGFQPQHF
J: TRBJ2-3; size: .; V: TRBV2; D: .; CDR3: CASSDAPTDTQYF
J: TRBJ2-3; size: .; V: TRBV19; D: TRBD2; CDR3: CASSTTSGASTDTQYF
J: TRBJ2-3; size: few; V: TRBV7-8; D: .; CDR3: CASSLGFTDTQYF
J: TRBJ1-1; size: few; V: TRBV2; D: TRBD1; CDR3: CASSETGQANTEAFF
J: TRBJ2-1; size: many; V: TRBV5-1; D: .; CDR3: CASSFRDNYNEQFF
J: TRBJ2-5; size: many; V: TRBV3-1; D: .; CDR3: CASSQASDSRKRETQYF